Listed below are T cell receptor beta chains from one sample, sequenced in a study of neurological immune-mediated disorders. TCRdb analysed the 5' RACE reads with MiXCR anew, one entry per CDR3 protein. Among approximately 89,000 distinct CDR3 sequences listed, approximately 13% were seen once. Material for sequencing was PBMCs. The receptors were gathered from a female donor with HTLV-1-associated myelopathy (HAM/TSP). Each CDR3 is given without its conserved first and last residue.

V gene,J gene,CDR3 protein
TRBV7-6,TRBJ2-3,ASSLGAGSGTDTQY
TRBV5-1,TRBJ2-1,ASSLASGTGYNEQF
TRBV3-1,TRBJ2-2,ASSQGTVNTGELF
TRBV5-1,TRBJ2-2,AIAGGMNTGELF
TRBV7-8,TRBJ2-3,TSSLGADTQY
TRBV12-3/TRBV12-4,TRBJ2-2,ASSLRSGGFSNTGELF
TRBV5-1,TRBJ2-7,ASSLTVGQGAREQY
TRBV20-1,TRBJ2-4,SAREMAGQFKNIQY
TRBV21-1,TRBJ1-5,ASSKAPDSNQPQH
TRBV20-1,TRBJ1-5,SARNGPHGGLSNQPQH
TRBV3-1,TRBJ2-1,ASSQDPVGAYNEQF
TRBV20-1,TRBJ2-3,SARPLAGATDTQY
TRBV9,TRBJ2-3,ASSGRTISRDTQY
TRBV20-1,TRBJ1-1,SAEHRGNTEAF
TRBV5-5,TRBJ2-5,ASSLAGETQY
TRBV28,TRBJ1-4,ASSFLGTVGEKLF
TRBV5-1,TRBJ2-1,ASHKGDSYNEQF
TRBV4-1,TRBJ2-7,ASSQETGTASSYEQY
TRBV2,TRBJ1-6,ASVGPGRVNSPLH
TRBV12-3/TRBV12-4,TRBJ2-3,ASSLISGGADTQY
TRBV9,TRBJ2-1,ASSESAISYNEQF
TRBV5-1,TRBJ2-5,ASSLATKLGETQY
TRBV28,TRBJ1-1,ASKIGTSGTEAF
TRBV6-2/TRBV6-3,TRBJ2-3,ASSPQGVSLSTDTQY
TRBV12-3/TRBV12-4,TRBJ1-6,ASSLGTGGTNSPLH
TRBV24-1,TRBJ2-3,ATSDTLGLARTDTQY
TRBV20-1,TRBJ2-7,SAPDRRAYEQY
TRBV5-1,TRBJ2-2,ASSLLTAENTGELF
TRBV27,TRBJ2-1,ASSPRWGGVLYNEQF
TRBV3-1,TRBJ2-7,ASSQGPSGRGYEQY
TRBV5-6,TRBJ2-3,ASSPAAGGSWDTQY
TRBV27,TRBJ2-5,AIRDSGKTQY
TRBV29-1,TRBJ2-7,SVTRSGDLGEQY
TRBV12-3/TRBV12-4,TRBJ1-2,ASSLRGIGYGYT
TRBV10-3,TRBJ1-1,AISDPTGGNEAF
TRBV5-1,TRBJ1-2,ASARENYGYT
TRBV6-5,TRBJ1-2,ASSYGNRANYGYT
TRBV5-1,TRBJ2-7,ASSLASPGSYEQY
TRBV2,TRBJ1-1,ASTKSGGSMNTEAF
TRBV10-3,TRBJ2-5,AIGERTQETQY
TRBV30,TRBJ2-1,AWKGGPNEQF
TRBV2,TRBJ2-4,ASSERPGGAS
TRBV20-1,TRBJ1-2,SARDPGGQGVNYGYT